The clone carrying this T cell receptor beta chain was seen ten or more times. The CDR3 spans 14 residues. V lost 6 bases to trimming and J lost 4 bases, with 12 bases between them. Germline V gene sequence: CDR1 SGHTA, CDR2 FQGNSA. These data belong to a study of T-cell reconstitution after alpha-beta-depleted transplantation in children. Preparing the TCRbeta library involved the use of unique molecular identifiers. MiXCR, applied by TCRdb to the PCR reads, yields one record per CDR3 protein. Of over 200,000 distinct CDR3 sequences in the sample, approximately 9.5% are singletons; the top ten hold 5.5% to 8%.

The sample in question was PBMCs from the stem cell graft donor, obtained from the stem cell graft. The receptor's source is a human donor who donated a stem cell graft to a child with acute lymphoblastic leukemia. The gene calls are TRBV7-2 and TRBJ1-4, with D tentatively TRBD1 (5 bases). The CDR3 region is CASRGYRSNEKLFF. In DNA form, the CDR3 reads TGTGCCAGCAGGGGGTACAGGAGTAATGAAAAACTGTTTTTT. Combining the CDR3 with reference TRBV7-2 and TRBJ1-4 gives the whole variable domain GAGVSQSPSNKVTEKGKDVELRCDPISGHTALYWYRQSLGQGLEFLIYFQGNSAPDKSGLPSDRFSAERTGGSVSTLTIQRTQQEDSAVYLCASRGYRSNEKLFFGSGTQLSVL.